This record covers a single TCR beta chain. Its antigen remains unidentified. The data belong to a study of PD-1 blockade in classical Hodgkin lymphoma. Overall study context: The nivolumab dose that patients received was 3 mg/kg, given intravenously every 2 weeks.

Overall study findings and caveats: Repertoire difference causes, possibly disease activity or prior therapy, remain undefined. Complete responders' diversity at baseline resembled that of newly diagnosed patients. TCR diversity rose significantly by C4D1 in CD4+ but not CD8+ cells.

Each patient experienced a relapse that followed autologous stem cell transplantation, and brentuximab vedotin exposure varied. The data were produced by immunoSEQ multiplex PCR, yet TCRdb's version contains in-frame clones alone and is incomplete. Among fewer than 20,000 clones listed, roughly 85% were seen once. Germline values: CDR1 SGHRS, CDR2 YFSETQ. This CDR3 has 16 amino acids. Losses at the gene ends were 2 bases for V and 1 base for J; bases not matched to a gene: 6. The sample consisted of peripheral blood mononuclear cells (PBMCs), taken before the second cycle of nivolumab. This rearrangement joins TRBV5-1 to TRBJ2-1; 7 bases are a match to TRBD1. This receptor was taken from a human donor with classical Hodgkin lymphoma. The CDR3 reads CASSFDSGQSYNEQFF. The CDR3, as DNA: TGCGCCAGCAGCTTTGATTCGGGACAGTCCTACAATGAGCAGTTCTTC.